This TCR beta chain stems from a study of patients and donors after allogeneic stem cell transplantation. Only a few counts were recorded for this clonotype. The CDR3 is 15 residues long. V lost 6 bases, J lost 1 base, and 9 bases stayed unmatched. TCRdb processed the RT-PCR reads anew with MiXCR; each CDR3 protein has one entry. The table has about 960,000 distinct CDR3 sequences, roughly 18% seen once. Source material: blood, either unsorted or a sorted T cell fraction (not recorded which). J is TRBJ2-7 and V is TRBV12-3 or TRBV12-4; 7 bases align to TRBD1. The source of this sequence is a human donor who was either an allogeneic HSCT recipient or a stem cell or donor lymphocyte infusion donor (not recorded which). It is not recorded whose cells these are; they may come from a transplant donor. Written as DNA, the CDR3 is TGTGCCAGCAGCGGCAGGGGGACAAATTCCTACGAGCAGTACTTC. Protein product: CASSGRGTNSYEQYF.